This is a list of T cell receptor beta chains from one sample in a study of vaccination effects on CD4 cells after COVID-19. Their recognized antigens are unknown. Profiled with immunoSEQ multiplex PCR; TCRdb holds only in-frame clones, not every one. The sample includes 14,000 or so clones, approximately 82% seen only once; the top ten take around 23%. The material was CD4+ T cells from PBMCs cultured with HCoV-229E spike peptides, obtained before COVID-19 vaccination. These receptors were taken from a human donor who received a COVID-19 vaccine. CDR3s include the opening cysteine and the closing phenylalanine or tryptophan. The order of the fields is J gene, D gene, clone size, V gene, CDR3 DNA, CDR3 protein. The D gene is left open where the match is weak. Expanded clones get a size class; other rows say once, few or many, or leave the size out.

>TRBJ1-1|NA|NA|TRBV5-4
TGTGCCAGCAGCTTGAGTATCCGGACTTACAAGGGGAACACTGAAGCTTTCTTT
CASSLSIRTYKGNTEAFF
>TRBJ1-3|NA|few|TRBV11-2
TGTGCCAGCAGTGGACTGACCTCTGGAAACACCATATATTTT
CASSGLTSGNTIYF
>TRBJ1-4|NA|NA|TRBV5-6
TGTGCCAGCTCAGGGAGGGGGTCGGAAAAACTGTTTTTT
CASSGRGSEKLFF
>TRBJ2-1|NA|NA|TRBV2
TGTGCCAGCAGCCGACTAGGACCCTACAATGAGCAGTTCTTC
CASSRLGPYNEQFF
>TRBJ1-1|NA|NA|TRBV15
TGTGCCACCAGCAGAGAAATGGGGGCGGGGGGCGAAGCTTTCTTT
CATSREMGAGGEAFF
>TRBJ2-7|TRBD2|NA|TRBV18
TGTGCCAGCTCACGACGACTAGCGGGGACCTACGAGCAGTACTTC
CASSRRLAGTYEQYF
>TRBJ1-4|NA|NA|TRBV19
TGTGCCAGTAGTATGGGAGGGGCTTCCCATGAAAAACTGTTTTTT
CASSMGGASHEKLFF
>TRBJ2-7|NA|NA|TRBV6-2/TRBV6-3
TGTGCCAGCAGTGGGTTTTACGGACCTGACTACGAGCAGTACTTC
CASSGFYGPDYEQYF
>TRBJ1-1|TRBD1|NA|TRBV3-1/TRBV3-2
TGTGCCAGCAGCTACACCTTCAGGACAGGGGGCACTGAAGCTTTCTTT
CASSYTFRTGGTEAFF
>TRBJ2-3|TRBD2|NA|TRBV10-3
TGTGCCATCAGTGAGAGACTAGCGAGAGATACGCAGTATTTT
CAISERLARDTQYF
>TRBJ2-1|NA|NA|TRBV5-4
TGTGCCAGCAGCTCGCCGGAGGTACGGGACAATGAGCAGTTCTTC
CASSSPEVRDNEQFF
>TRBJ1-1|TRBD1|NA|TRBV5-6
TGTGCCAGCAGCCCGAACCTCGACAGGGACACTGAAGCTTTCTTT
CASSPNLDRDTEAFF
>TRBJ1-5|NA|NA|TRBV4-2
TGTGCCAGCAGCCAAGCTGAAGGGAGCAATCAGCCCCAGCATTTT
CASSQAEGSNQPQHF
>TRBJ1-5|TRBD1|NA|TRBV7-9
TGTGCCAGCAGCTTAGCGAGTCCCGGGACAGGGTTCGGTCAGCCCCAGCATTTT
CASSLASPGTGFGQPQHF
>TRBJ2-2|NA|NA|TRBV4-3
TGCGCCAGCAGCCAAGAAGGGGGGAGAACGGCCGGGGAGCTGTTTTTT
CASSQEGGRTAGELFF
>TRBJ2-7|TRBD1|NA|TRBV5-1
TGCGCCAGCAGCTTGGAGCGGACAGGGTTGCACGAGCAGTACTTC
CASSLERTGLHEQYF
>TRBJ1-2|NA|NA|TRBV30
TGTGCCTGGGACCCCGGGAGTAACAAAGGAGGCTACACCTTC
CAWDPGSNKGGYTF
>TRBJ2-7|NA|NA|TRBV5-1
TGCGCCAGCAGCAACGGACAGGGAGGGCAGGAGCAGTACTTC
CASSNGQGGQEQYF
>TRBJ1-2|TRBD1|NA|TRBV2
TGTGCCAGCACAAATGCAGGGGGCGGCTATGGCTACACCTTC
CASTNAGGGYGYTF
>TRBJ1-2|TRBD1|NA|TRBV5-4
TGTGCCAGCAGGTGGACAGGACGTGTAGCGGGCTACACCTTC
CASRWTGRVAGYTF
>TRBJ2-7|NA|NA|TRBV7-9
TGTGCCAGCAGCCCAAAGACAGGACCCTACGAGCAGTACTTC
CASSPKTGPYEQYF
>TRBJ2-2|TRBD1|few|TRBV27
TGTGCCAGCAGTTTAGATGTGGGACAGGCGAACACCGGGGAGCTGTTTTTT
CASSLDVGQANTGELFF
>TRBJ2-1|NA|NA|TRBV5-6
TGTGCCAGCAGCTTGGTGGGGGTTAATGAGCAGTTCTTC
CASSLVGVNEQFF
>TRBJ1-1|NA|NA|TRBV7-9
TGTGCCAGCAGCTTATTACAGGATCGCCCAGTTGAAGCTTTCTTT
CASSLLQDRPVEAFF
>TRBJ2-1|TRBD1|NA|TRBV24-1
TGTGCCACCAGTGATTTTAGGGACAGAGACAATGAGCAGTTCTTC
CATSDFRDRDNEQFF
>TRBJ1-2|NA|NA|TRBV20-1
TGCAGTGCTTACAATAACTATGGCTACACCTTC
CSAYNNYGYTF
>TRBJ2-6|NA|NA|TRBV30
TGTGCCTGGAGTAGATGGGGATCTGGGGCCAACGTCCTGACTTTC
CAWSRWGSGANVLTF
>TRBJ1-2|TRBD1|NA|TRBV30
TGTGCCTGGGACAGGGGTGGCTACACCTTC
CAWDRGGYTF
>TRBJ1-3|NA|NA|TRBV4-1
TGCGCCAGCAGCCAAGAGGGGACAACTGGAAACACCATATATTTT
CASSQEGTTGNTIYF
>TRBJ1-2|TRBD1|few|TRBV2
TGTGCCAGCAGTGGGGACAGGGTGGATGGCTACACCTTC
CASSGDRVDGYTF
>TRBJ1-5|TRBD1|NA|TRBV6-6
TGTGCCAGCAGTGGCGGGACAGGGGAGGCGCCCCAGCATTTT
CASSGGTGEAPQHF
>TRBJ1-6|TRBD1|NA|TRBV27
TGTGCCAGCAGACTAGGGGACAGGGATAATTCACCCCTCCACTTT
CASRLGDRDNSPLHF
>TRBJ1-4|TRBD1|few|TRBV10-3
TGTGCCATCGGGGACAGCCTTAATGAAAAACTGTTTTTT
CAIGDSLNEKLFF
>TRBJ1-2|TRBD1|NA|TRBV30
TGTGCCTGGGGCCGGGACAGAGCCTCTGGCTACACCTTC
CAWGRDRASGYTF
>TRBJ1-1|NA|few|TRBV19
TGTGCCAGTAGGTTCTACAGAAACACTGAAGCTTTCTTT
CASRFYRNTEAFF
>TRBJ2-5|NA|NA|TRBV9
TGTGCCAGCAGCGCCCTACAGGGTCAGGGGGAGACCCAGTACTTC
CASSALQGQGETQYF
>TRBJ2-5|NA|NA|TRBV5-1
TGCGCCAGCACTGGAGTAGGGGTGGCGGAGACCCAGTACTTC
CASTGVGVAETQYF
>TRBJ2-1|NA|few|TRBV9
TGTGCCAGCAGCCCGCGCCCAGCGTCCTACAATGAGCAGTTCTTC
CASSPRPASYNEQFF
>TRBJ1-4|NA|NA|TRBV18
TGTGCCAGCTCACCAGGAGTTGCAACTAATGAAAAACTGTTTTTT
CASSPGVATNEKLFF
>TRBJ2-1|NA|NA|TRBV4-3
TGCGCCAGCAGCCAAGCTTGGGGGGGCCCCAGCTCCTACAATGAGCAGTTCTTC
CASSQAWGGPSSYNEQFF
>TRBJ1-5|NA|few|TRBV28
TGTGCCAGCAGTTTAGGCCGGGGCCCCTCAGGGCAGCCCCAGCATTTT
CASSLGRGPSGQPQHF
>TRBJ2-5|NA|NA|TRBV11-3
TGTGCCAGCTCAGTTGGGGTTCAAGAGACCCAGTACTTC
CASSVGVQETQYF
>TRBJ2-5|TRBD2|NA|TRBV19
TGTGCCAGTAACGGCGGGAGATCCGAGACCCAGTACTTC
CASNGGRSETQYF
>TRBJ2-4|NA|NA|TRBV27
TGTGCCAGCAGTTTAAGGGGTGCCAAAAACATTCAGTACTTC
CASSLRGAKNIQYF
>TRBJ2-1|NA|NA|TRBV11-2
TGTGCCAGCAGCTTATCGTCTTTCAGTTTTGAGCAGTTCTTC
CASSLSSFSFEQFF
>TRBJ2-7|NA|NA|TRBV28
TGTGCCAGCATGGGCGGAGTACCCTCCTACGAGCAGTACTTC
CASMGGVPSYEQYF
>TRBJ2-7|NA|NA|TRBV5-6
TGTGCCAGCAGCTTGCGGGAACCCCACTACGAGCAGTACTTC
CASSLREPHYEQYF
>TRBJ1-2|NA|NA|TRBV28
TGTGCCAGCAAAGACCCTGATAACAATGGCTACACCTTC
CASKDPDNNGYTF